Each of the 13 T cell receptor beta chains below was sequenced from the same sample in a study of CD8 T cells in ankylosing spondylitis. TCRdb redid the calling of the 5' RACE reads with MiXCR, one entry per CDR3 protein. The data hold under 300,000 distinct CDR3 sequences, with less than 10% observed a single time. Sequencing input: blood, either unsorted or a sorted T cell fraction (not recorded which). These receptors came from a male donor with ankylosing spondylitis or in good health (not recorded which).

This clonotype has ten or more counts. V gene TRBV29-1 combines with J gene TRBJ1-1; tentatively, D is TRBD1 (5 bases). Germline CDR1 is SQVTM and CDR2 is ANQGSEA. V was cut by 3 bases and J by 10 bases, with 12 bases left in between. The CDR3 has 11 residues. The CDR3, as DNA: TGCAGCGTTGAGAGTTGGGGACGAGCTTTCTTT. It yields the protein CSVESWGRAFF.

This clonotype has a handful of counts. The CDR3 protein is CASSRDGHTDTQYF. The CDR3 DNA reads as TGCGCCAGCAGCAGGGACGGACACACAGATACGCAGTATTTT. This chain links TRBV5-1 with TRBJ2-3; D may correspond to TRBD1 or TRBD2 (5 bases each). The germline V and J ends were trimmed by 4 bases and 2 bases, with 11 bases remaining between them. Germline CDR1 reads SGHRS; CDR2 reads YFSETQ. This CDR3 has 14 amino acids.

This clonotype occurred a few times. The chain uses TRBV6-1 and TRBJ1-5; 8 positions agree with TRBD1. Losses at the gene ends were 0 bases for V and 7 bases for J; bases not matched to a gene: 8. Germline V gene sequence: CDR1 MNHNS, CDR2 SASEGT. This CDR3 is 16 amino acids long. The CDR3 here is CASSEALGQGGQPQHF. CDR3 bases: TGTGCCAGCAGTGAAGCGCTCGGACAGGGAGGCCAGCCCCAGCATTTT.

The CDR3 loop is CASSSSTASYNSPLHF. Here the CDR3 DNA reads TGTGCCAGCAGTTCCTCGACAGCCTCCTATAATTCACCCCTCCACTTT. This chain links TRBV27 with TRBJ1-6, with D perhaps TRBD1 (5 bases). The germline CDR1 and CDR2 sequences are MNHEY and SMNVEV (reference sequence). The ends were cut back, 4 bases at V and 0 bases at J, with 10 bases in the middle. The CDR3 consists of 16 residues.

This clonotype was counted only a few times. The chain joins TRBV5-5 to TRBJ2-7; no clear D gene. The germline V gene has CDR1 SGHKS and CDR2 YYEKEE (reference sequence). V was trimmed by 0 bases and J by 2 bases, leaving 6 bases between them. This CDR3 spans 13 amino acids. DNA for the CDR3: TGTGCCAGCAGCTTGGACTTTCCCTACGAGCAGTACTTC. It encodes CASSLDFPYEQYF.

Many counts were recorded for this clonotype. The chain carries TRBV6-1 and TRBJ2-6; TRBD1 matches at 7 bases. The trim removed 4 bases at V and 4 bases at J, leaving 7 bases unmatched. From germline, CDR1 is MNHNS and CDR2 SASEGT. CDR3 length: 16 amino acids. The CDR3 region has the DNA TGTGCCAGCAGTGCCCCGACAGGGAACGGGGCCAACGTCCTGACTTTC. Protein sequence: CASSAPTGNGANVLTF.

V is TRBV20-1 and J is TRBJ1-5; D uncertain. This CDR3 spans 15 amino acids. Germline CDR1 is DFQATT and CDR2 is SNEGSKA (reference sequence). Deletions cut 4 bases from V and 7 bases from J, with 20 bases between. The CDR3 is CSAKRTSFSRQPQHF. Written as DNA, the CDR3 is TGCAGTGCTAAGAGGACTTCCTTTAGTCGGCAGCCCCAGCATTTT.

This clonotype was counted ten times or more. The chain has TRBV20-1 and TRBJ1-5, with no clear D. The V end was cut by 0 bases, the J end by 6 bases, with 18 bases between. Looked up from germline, CDR1 is DFQATT and CDR2 is SNEGSKA (reference sequence). The CDR3 covers 16 residues. The CDR3 region has the DNA TGCAGTGCTAGAGAAGCCCTCGGCAGCGTGGGTCAGCCCCAGCATTTT. Translating it yields CSAREALGSVGQPQHF.

This clonotype was seen repeatedly, ten times or more. The gene calls are TRBV5-1 and TRBJ1-4; no firm D call. The CDR3 has 14 residues. V shed 5 bases and J shed 3 bases, with 11 bases lying between them. Germline V gene data show CDR1 as SGHRS and CDR2 as YFSETQ. CDR3 nucleotide sequence: TGCGCCAGCAGAACGGGGAGGGCTAATGAAAAACTGTTTTTT. It codes for CASRTGRANEKLFF. The variable domain in full, with the rest retrieved from reference TRBV5-1 and TRBJ1-4, is KAGVTQTPRYLIKTRGQQVTLSCSPISGHRSVSWYQQTPGQGLQFLFEYFSETQRNKGNFPGRFSGRQFSNSRSEMNVSTLELGDSALYLCASRTGRANEKLFFGSGTQLSVL.

This clonotype was counted ten times or more. This sequence joins TRBV6-1 and TRBJ2-7, with 7 bases that match TRBD1. Germline CDR1 and CDR2: MNHNS and SASEGT. Unmatched junction bases numbered 6, after V lost 6 bases and J lost 1 base. The CDR3 spans 14 residues. The CDR3 DNA sequence: TGTGCCAGCAGAGACGACAGGGCTTCCTACGAGCAGTACTTC. As protein: CASRDDRASYEQYF.

This clonotype was recorded a few times. Written as DNA, the CDR3 is TGCGCCAGCAGCTTGGGGGACATGGGGCAAGAGACCCAGTACTTC. This codes for CASSLGDMGQETQYF. J is TRBJ2-5 and V is TRBV5-1; D is perhaps TRBD1 (6 bases). Trimming pared 0 bases from V and 2 bases from J, leaving 11 bases between. This CDR3 comprises 15 residues. Germline V gene data show CDR1 as SGHRS and CDR2 as YFSETQ. Together with reference TRBV5-1 and TRBJ2-5, the CDR3 gives the full variable domain: KAGVTQTPRYLIKTRGQQVTLSCSPISGHRSVSWYQQTPGQGLQFLFEYFSETQRNKGNFPGRFSGRQFSNSRSEMNVSTLELGDSALYLCASSLGDMGQETQYFGPGTRLLVL.

This clonotype was found many times. The chain recombines TRBV5-1 with TRBJ2-1, with D unresolved. The CDR3 has 11 residues. Germline assignment: CDR1 SGHRS and CDR2 YFSETQ. V lost 0 bases and J 9 bases, leaving 4 bases between the germline ends. The CDR3 nucleotides are TGCGCCAGCAGCTTGGAGGGTGAGCAGTTCTTC. This codes for CASSLEGEQFF.

This clonotype was picked up many times. This sequence joins TRBV7-2 and TRBJ1-1; 10 bases align to TRBD1. The CDR3 consists of 16 residues. CDR1 is SGHTA, CDR2 FQGNSA, per germline. V dropped 4 bases and J dropped 5; count of bases not matched to a gene: 10. CDR3 region: CASSYLPGQGRTEAFF. The CDR3 bases are TGTGCCAGCAGCTACCTCCCGGGACAGGGGAGAACTGAAGCTTTCTTT.